Presented here are 9 T cell receptor beta chains from one specimen sequenced in a study of T-cell memory formation after mild COVID-19. TCRdb passed the 5' RACE reads through MiXCR, listing each CDR3 protein once. The sample has more than 250,000 distinct CDR3 sequences, 18% seen once; the top ten hold roughly 24%. Sequences were obtained from PBMCs or a T cell subset sorted from them (not recorded which). The receptors come from a man younger than 30 who had mild COVID-19 (a few samples of this study predate the infection). Cell type and time point are not known.

The chain recombines TRBV10-1 with TRBJ2-7; D is undetermined. This CDR3 region has 10 residues. CDR1 is WNHNN, CDR2 SYGVQD, per germline (reference sequence). Trimming pared 7 bases from V and 7 bases from J, leaving 8 bases between. The CDR3 nucleotides are TGCGCCAGCAAGGTAGAAGAGCAGTACTTC. This codes for CASKVEEQYF.

This sequence joins TRBV15 and TRBJ2-2; D is unclear. The germline V gene has CDR1 LNHNV and CDR2 YYDKDF (reference sequence). V was shortened by 0 bases and J by 6 bases, with 5 bases between the two germline ends. The CDR3 runs to 13 residues. CDR3 loop: CATSRDYAGELFF. The DNA of the CDR3 is TGTGCCACCAGCAGAGATTATGCCGGGGAGCTGTTTTTT. The full variable domain, completed using reference TRBV15 and TRBJ2-2, is DAMVIQNPRYQVTQFGKPVTLSCSQTLNHNVMYWYQQKSSQAPKLLFHYYDKDFNNEADTPDNFQSRRPNTSFCFLDIRSPGLGDTAMYLCATSRDYAGELFFGEGSRLTVL.

In its sample, this clonotype was seen a few times. The chain is built from TRBV4-2 and TRBJ2-3; D is ambiguous. The V end lost 1 base, the J end lost 0 bases, and 8 bases lay between the germline ends. The CDR3 length is 15 residues. Germline V lookup: CDR1 LGHNA, CDR2 YNFKEQ. Here the CDR3 DNA reads TGTGCCAGCAGCCAAGTAGCCCCTAGCACAGATACGCAGTATTTT. Translated: CASSQVAPSTDTQYF.

This clonotype was found a few times. CDR3 protein: CASSPPWTGRNTEAFF. CDR3 nucleotide sequence: TGTGCCAGCTCACCTCCTTGGACAGGGCGGAACACTGAAGCTTTCTTT. The chain uses TRBV18 and TRBJ1-1, with TRBD1 matching over 8 bases. The V and J ends lost 3 bases and 1 base, in that order; junction bases with no gene match: 7. The CDR3 is 16 amino acids. CDR1 is KGHSH, CDR2 LQKENI, per germline. The full variable domain, its missing parts supplied by reference TRBV18 and TRBJ1-1, is NAGVMQNPRHLVRRRGQEARLRCSPMKGHSHVYWYRQLPEEGLKFMVYLQKENIIDESGMPKERFSAEFPKEGPSILRIQQVVRGDSAAYFCASSPPWTGRNTEAFFGQGTRLTVV.

This clonotype was picked up a small number of times. J is TRBJ1-1 and V is TRBV5-1, with a tentative D call TRBD1 (5 bases). The CDR3 runs 16 residues. CDR1 and CDR2 (germline): SGHRS, YFSETQ. Trimming removed 3 bases from V and 5 bases from J, with 20 bases in between. This CDR3 is CASSSSASGLRTEAFF. The CDR3 DNA reads as TGCGCCAGCAGCTCATCCGCCTCGGGGCTAAGGACTGAAGCTTTCTTT.

This chain links TRBV29-1 with TRBJ1-4; TRBD1 agrees at 11 bases. The CDR3 contains 13 residues. Trimming cost V 7 bases and J 8 bases; bases outside gene matches: 6. Germline V lookup: CDR1 SQVTM, CDR2 ANQGSEA. CDR3 nucleotide sequence: TGCAGCGGTACCGGGACAGGGGGAGAAAAACTGTTTTTT. It codes for CSGTGTGGEKLFF.

V gene TRBV7-2 combines with J gene TRBJ1-6; TRBD1 aligns across 9 bases. Germline CDR1 is SGHTA and CDR2 is FQGNSA. The CDR3 consists of 14 residues. The trim removed 5 bases at V and 9 bases at J, leaving 5 bases unmatched. CDR3 residues: CASSSRDRASPLHF. The DNA of the CDR3 is TGTGCCAGCAGCAGCCGGGACAGGGCTTCACCCCTCCACTTT.

This clonotype was seen only a few times. V is TRBV7-8 and J is TRBJ1-2; D possibly corresponds to TRBD1 (5 bases). CDR3 length: 14 amino acids. The V end was cut by 1 base, the J end by 3 bases, with 9 bases between. The V gene's germline CDR1 is SGHVS and CDR2 FQNEAQ. CDR3 DNA sequence: TGTGCCAGCAGCTTAGAACAGGCGTACTATGGCTACACCTTC. This codes for CASSLEQAYYGYTF.

This clonotype was detected a few times. The chain recombines TRBV4-1 with TRBJ2-1; 7 nucleotides align to TRBD1. Per the germline V gene, CDR1 is MGHRA and CDR2 is YSYEKL. This CDR3 has 12 amino acids. With 7 bases clipped from V and 7 bases from J, the junction kept 4 bases outside the gene matches. Here the CDR3 DNA reads TGCGCCAGCAAGGGGGCCCAGAATGAGCAGTTCTTC. Its translation is CASKGAQNEQFF.